One and the same sample provided the 18 T cell receptor beta chains below, sequenced in a study of T cell repertoires in cytomegalovirus infection. What these receptors recognize is not known. Via MiXCR, TCRdb re-called the reads, giving one row per CDR3 protein. The sample includes 700,000 to 900,000 distinct CDR3 sequences, approximately 32% of them seen just once. This sample comprised cultured CD8+ T cells from PBMCs, obtained from culture after CMV antigen stimulation. The receptors shown here come from a human donor in good health (CMV status not recorded). Some clones in this sample may be carry-over from other donors' samples.

This clonotype has a count of ten or more. The rearrangement links TRBV2 to TRBJ1-2; D gene uncertain. The CDR3 runs 12 residues. Trimming took off 10 bases at V and 3 bases at J, with 12 bases between the two ends. Germline V CDR1 and CDR2: SNHLY, FYNNEI. CDR3 protein: CATRLIDYGYTF. CDR3 nucleotides: TGTGCCACCCGTTTAATAGACTATGGCTACACCTTC.

This chain uses TRBV6-5 with TRBJ2-5; D is unclear. The CDR3 is made up of 13 amino acids. CDR1 is MNHEY and CDR2 is SVGAGI in the germline V gene. Trimming removed 6 bases from V and 3 bases from J, with 11 bases in between. CDR3 region: CASRKLEEETQYF. The CDR3 DNA reads as TGTGCCAGCAGGAAATTAGAGGAAGAGACCCAGTACTTC.

The chain has TRBV5-6 and TRBJ1-5; D is unresolved. Trimming removed 1 base at V and 5 bases at J, with 10 bases between. CDR3 length: 14 amino acids. In germline, CDR1 is SGHDT, CDR2 YYEEEE. For the CDR3, the DNA is TGTGCCAGCAGCTTGCGGACTCGAGATCAGCCCCAGCATTTT. Translating gives CASSLRTRDQPQHF.

As for this clonotype: A much larger clone sits a single nucleotide away, making a read error possible. Since the CDR3 does not end with the conserved phenylalanine or tryptophan, this likely comes from a read error. The rearrangement links TRBV12-3 or TRBV12-4 to TRBJ1-5; perhaps TRBD1 as D (6 bases). The CDR3 is 14 residues long. V was pared by 7 bases and J by 1 base, with 11 bases between. The CDR3 DNA reads as TGTGCCAGCAAACCGGGACACAGCAATCAGCCCCAGCATTGT. Its translation is CASKPGHSNQPQHC.

Only a few counts were recorded for this clonotype. V gene TRBV5-6 combines with J gene TRBJ2-2; 7 bases line up with TRBD2. Losses at the gene ends were 2 bases for V and 3 bases for J; bases not matched to a gene: 1. Looked up from germline, CDR1 is SGHDT and CDR2 is YYEEEE. This CDR3 contains 14 residues. The CDR3 region is CASSFREDTGELFF. As DNA, the CDR3 is TGTGCCAGCAGCTTCCGGGAGGACACCGGGGAGCTGTTTTTT.

The chain joins TRBV12-3 or TRBV12-4 to TRBJ2-5, with TRBD2 as a possible D gene (6 bases). Trimming removed 0 bases at V and 2 bases at J, with 25 bases between. The CDR3 sequence is 20 residues long. CDR3 loop: CASSLAWAGSVFGGQETQYF. The CDR3 region has the DNA TGTGCCAGCAGTTTAGCGTGGGCGGGGTCTGTCTTTGGGGGACAAGAGACCCAGTACTTC.

V is TRBV6-5 and J is TRBJ2-2; D perhaps matches TRBD2 (6 bases). The germline V gene encodes CDR1 MNHEY and CDR2 SVGAGI. Trimming removed 6 bases at V and 2 bases at J, with 13 bases between. The CDR3 loop spans 15 amino acids. The CDR3 protein is CASSRGGINTGELFF. The CDR3 nucleotides are TGTGCCAGCAGCAGAGGAGGGATAAACACCGGGGAGCTGTTTTTT.

This chain uses TRBV12-3 or TRBV12-4 with TRBJ1-5, with D hard to call. The V end lost 3 bases, the J end lost 1 base, and 7 bases lay between the germline ends. The CDR3 totals 14 residues. In DNA, the CDR3 is TGTGCCAGCAGTTTGTGGCAGAGCAATCAGCCCCAGCATTTT. As protein: CASSLWQSNQPQHF.

This clonotype was seen ten or more times. The chain links TRBV7-6 to TRBJ2-5; 7 nucleotides agree with TRBD2. Per germline, CDR1 SGHVS and CDR2 FNYEAQ. V lost 2 bases and J lost 5; bases outside the gene matches: 8. The CDR3 loop spans 15 amino acids. The CDR3 region is CASSLKFEGGETQYF. CDR3 DNA: TGTGCCAGCAGCTTAAAATTTGAGGGAGGGGAGACCCAGTACTTC.

The V gene is TRBV11-2, the J gene TRBJ2-3; 7 nucleotides line up with TRBD1. Germline V lookup: CDR1 SGHAT, CDR2 FQNNGV. This CDR3 has 16 residues. The V and J ends lost 8 bases and 4 bases, in that order; junction bases with no gene match: 15. The chain's CDR3 is CASLSGQLSPPDTQYF. CDR3 bases: TGTGCCAGCCTGTCGGGACAGTTGAGTCCCCCAGATACGCAGTATTTT.

This clonotype was observed a handful of times. V and J are TRBV6-1 and TRBJ2-7; D remains ambiguous. V dropped 2 bases and J dropped 4 bases, with 9 bases sitting between them. The germline V gene encodes CDR1 MNHNS and CDR2 SASEGT. The CDR3 length is 13 residues. The CDR3 spells CASSERIGYEQYV. The CDR3 region has the DNA TGTGCCAGCAGTGAACGTATTGGTTACGAGCAGTACGTC.

This chain connects TRBV6-5 to TRBJ1-1; tentative D call: TRBD1 (6 bases). In germline, CDR1 is MNHEY, CDR2 SVGAGI. Between the trimmed V and J ends, which lost 4 bases and 3 bases, there was a span of 15 bases. The CDR3 runs 15 residues. The CDR3 loop reads CASSFLQGVHTEAFF. In nucleotides, the CDR3 is TGTGCCAGCAGTTTCCTACAGGGAGTGCACACTGAAGCTTTCTTT.

This clonotype appeared a few times. The chain uses TRBV12-3 or TRBV12-4 and TRBJ2-3; 9 nucleotides line up with TRBD2. J gave up 1 base and V 11 bases, and 7 bases lay outside the gene matches. CDR3 length: 14 amino acids. The CDR3 nucleotides read TGTGCCTCTCAGCGGGGGGAACGCACAGATACGCAGTATTTT. Translating it yields CASQRGERTDTQYF.

V usage is TRBV27 and J usage is TRBJ1-2, with D possibly matching TRBD1 (5 bases). The CDR3 runs 14 residues. The V end lost 6 bases, the J end lost 6 bases, and 17 bases lay between the germline ends. Germline lookup yields CDR1 MNHEY and CDR2 SMNVEV (reference sequence). The CDR3 loop is CASRPGRLGDGYTF. CDR3 coding DNA: TGTGCCAGCAGGCCTGGCCGATTGGGGGATGGCTACACCTTC.

This rearrangement joins TRBV13 to TRBJ2-5; 7 bases are a match to TRBD2. The V segment lost 5 bases and the J segment 7 bases; nucleotides outside the gene matches: 16. The germline V gene has CDR1 PRHDT and CDR2 FYEKMQ (reference sequence). This CDR3 spans 16 amino acids. The CDR3 bases are TGTGCCAGCAGCCGTGCAGCGGCGGGGGACTCCAGGACCCAGTACTTC. The encoded protein is CASSRAAAGDSRTQYF.

The J gene is TRBJ2-5, the V gene TRBV10-3; TRBD2 is a possible D gene (5 bases). The CDR3 totals 14 residues. Germline V CDR1 and CDR2: ENHRY, SYGVKD. Trimming removed 0 bases at V and 5 bases at J, with 10 bases between. CDR3 protein: CAISESRAPETQYF. CDR3 in DNA: TGTGCCATCAGTGAGTCGAGGGCACCCGAGACCCAGTACTTC.

V and J are TRBV10-2 and TRBJ2-3; TRBD2 agrees at 7 bases. Germline-derived CDR1 and CDR2 are WSHSY and SAAADI. The CDR3 spans 17 residues. V shed 3 bases, J shed 4 bases, and the junction held 13 bases outside the gene matches. The CDR3 protein is CASSESGGGIHPDTQYF. In nucleotides, the CDR3 is TGCGCCAGCAGTGAATCAGGCGGGGGAATTCACCCAGATACGCAGTATTTT.

This clonotype was seen repeatedly, ten times or more. The chain couples TRBV7-6 to TRBJ2-5; 7 bases match TRBD1. Per the germline V gene, CDR1 is SGHVS and CDR2 is FNYEAQ. The CDR3 sequence is 16 residues long. The J segment lost 1 base and the V segment lost 5 bases, leaving 10 bases of the junction unmatched. In DNA, the CDR3 is TGTGCCAGCAGCCGTCCTACAGGGGAAATCCAAGAGACCCAGTACTTC. Translating gives CASSRPTGEIQETQYF.